These 6 T cell receptor beta chains came from one sample sequenced in a study of regulatory T cells in long-lasting Graves disease. Relying on iRepertoire HTBI primers and Arm-PCR of CDR3 regions, the team built TCR beta libraries. TCRdb reprocessed the multiplex PCR reads via MiXCR and lists one record per CDR3 protein. The data show 600,000 to 650,000 distinct CDR3 sequences, 15% to 20% seen once. The time point is: newly diagnosed GD, antithyroid drugs for less than 3 months. The TCR library was made from RNA extracted from PBMCs. These same records also appear under a second study, on T cells in Graves' hyperthyroidism and ophthalmopathy.

The sample was peripheral blood mononuclear cells (PBMCs), taken at new diagnosis, from a patient treated with antithyroid drugs. The receptors were gathered from a woman aged 25 to 39 with Graves disease.

This chain joins TRBV5-1 and TRBJ2-1, with a possible D match to TRBD1 (6 bases). The end of the DNA aligns better with TRBJ2-5, so the J call may be wrong. CDR3 length: 15 amino acids. The germline V gene encodes CDR1 SGHRS and CDR2 YFSETQ. Here the CDR3 reads CASSLGTVLGETQYF. The CDR3, as DNA: TGCGCCAGCAGCTTGGGGACAGTTTTAGGGGAGACCCAGTACTTC.

This clonotype was observed a few times. The rearrangement joins TRBV7-2 to TRBJ2-1, with TRBD2 as a possible D gene (6 bases). Germline V gene data show CDR1 as SGHTA and CDR2 as FQGNSA. The CDR3 extends over 15 amino acids. The germline V and J ends were trimmed by 1 base and 4 bases, with 11 bases remaining between them. CDR3 nucleotides: TGTGCCAGCAGCTTAGAACTAGCTGAATACAATGAGCAGTTCTTC. Translated, it gives CASSLELAEYNEQFF.

This clonotype was seen many times. The V call is TRBV5-1, the J call TRBJ2-1, with TRBD2 identical over 11 bases. The V gene end was trimmed by 2 bases and the J gene end by 7 bases; junction bases not matched to a gene: 5. The germline V gene encodes CDR1 SGHRS and CDR2 YFSETQ. The CDR3 spans 15 residues. The CDR3 loop is CASSLGTSGKNEQFF. Written as DNA, the CDR3 is TGCGCCAGCAGCTTAGGGACTAGCGGTAAAAATGAGCAGTTCTTC.

This clonotype has ten or more counts. CDR3 region: CASSLSQTPTEAFF. CDR3 bases: TGTGCCAGCAGCTTATCACAAACCCCCACTGAAGCTTTCTTT. The chain combines TRBV7-2 with TRBJ1-1; D is undetermined. This CDR3 is built from 14 residues. Deletions cut 2 bases from V and 4 bases from J, with 11 bases between. Germline V CDR1 and CDR2: SGHTA, FQGNSA.

The rearrangement joins TRBV10-3 to TRBJ2-7; no definite D call. Trimming cost V 10 bases and J 5 bases, with 15 bases left between them. The germline V gene encodes CDR1 ENHRY and CDR2 SYGVKD. This CDR3 region has 12 residues. The CDR3 region has the DNA TGTGCCACCCGGGCAGCCACGGACGAGCAGTACTTC. Translation gives CATRAATDEQYF.

This clonotype appeared many times. The chain carries TRBV28 and TRBJ1-5; TRBD1 agrees at 8 bases. Unmatched junction bases numbered 8, after V lost 4 bases and J lost 6 bases. Germline assignment: CDR1 MDHEN and CDR2 SYDVKM. This CDR3 spans 15 amino acids. CDR3 amino acids: CASSSLGQGSQPQHF. In nucleotides, the CDR3 is TGTGCCAGCAGTTCCCTCGGACAGGGCTCTCAGCCCCAGCATTTT.